This T cell receptor beta chain was captured by sequencing in a study of OX40 agonist ivuxolimab in advanced cancers. The germline V gene has CDR1 SGHNT and CDR2 YYREEE (reference sequence). V was trimmed by 4 bases and J by 4 bases, leaving 11 bases between them. The CDR3 length is 13 residues. TCRdb keeps only in-frame clones here, not all; method: immunoSEQ multiplex PCR. The sample comprises approximately 130,000 clones, 90% of which are singletons, and approximately 1.1% rests with the top ten. The sequence was obtained from an adult with an advanced solid tumor such as melanoma, head and neck, liver or kidney cancer. The sample here was CD4+ or CD8+ T cells sorted from blood, taken in a trial of the OX40 agonist ivuxolimab. The chain recombines TRBV5-4 with TRBJ1-1; D is undetermined. The CDR3 bases are TGTGCCAGCAGCCAAGGCCGGGTCACTGAAGCTTTCTTT. It yields the protein CASSQGRVTEAFF.